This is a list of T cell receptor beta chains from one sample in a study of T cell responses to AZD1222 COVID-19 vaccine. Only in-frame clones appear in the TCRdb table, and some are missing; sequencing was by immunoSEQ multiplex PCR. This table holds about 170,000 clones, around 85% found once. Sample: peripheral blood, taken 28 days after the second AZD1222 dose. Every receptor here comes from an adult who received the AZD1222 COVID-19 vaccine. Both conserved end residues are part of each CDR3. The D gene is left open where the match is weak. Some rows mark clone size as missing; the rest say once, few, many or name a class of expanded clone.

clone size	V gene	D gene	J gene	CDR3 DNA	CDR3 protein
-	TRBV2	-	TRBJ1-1	TGTGCCAGCAGTGAGGAGGGGCGGCGGGTGAACACTGAAGCTTTCTTT	CASSEEGRRVNTEAFF
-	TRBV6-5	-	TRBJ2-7	TGTGCCAGCAGTCCGCCGACAGGTCCCGCCTACGAGCAGTACTTC	CASSPPTGPAYEQYF
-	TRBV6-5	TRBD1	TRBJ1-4	TGTGCCAGCAGTTACGACAGGGTGACTGAAAAACTGTTTTTT	CASSYDRVTEKLFF
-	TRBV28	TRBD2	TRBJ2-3	TGTGCCAGCAGCCCCACCGTAGCGGGGGAAAGCACAGATACGCAGTATTTT	CASSPTVAGESTDTQYF
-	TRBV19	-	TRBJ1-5	TGTGCCAGTAGTATGGGGGGCAGGGGACAGCCCCAGCATTTT	CASSMGGRGQPQHF
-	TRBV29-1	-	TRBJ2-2	TGCAGCGCCCTGAGGGGCGTGAACACCGGGGAGCTGTTTTTT	CSALRGVNTGELFF
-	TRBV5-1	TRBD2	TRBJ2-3	TGCGCCAGCAGCTCCGGGACTAGCCAGAGGACAGATACGCAGTATTTT	CASSSGTSQRTDTQYF
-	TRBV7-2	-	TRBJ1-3	TGTGCCAGCAGCTTCGTCGGGTCTGGAAACACCATATATTTT	CASSFVGSGNTIYF
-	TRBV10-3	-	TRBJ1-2	TGTGCCACAACGCCGGGTAGCTTTTTCCGGAGTGGCTACACCTTC	CATTPGSFFRSGYTF
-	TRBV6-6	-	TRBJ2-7	TGTGCCAGCACCTATCACAGAGGTGATTCCTACGAGCAGTACTTC	CASTYHRGDSYEQYF
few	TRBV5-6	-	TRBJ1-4	TGTGCCAGCAGCCCAAAGTGGCCAACTAATGAAAAACTGTTTTTT	CASSPKWPTNEKLFF
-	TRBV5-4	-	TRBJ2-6	TGTGCCAGCAGCTTGGACATCTCTGGGGCCAACGTCCTGACTTTC	CASSLDISGANVLTF
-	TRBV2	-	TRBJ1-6	TGTGCCAGCATTCCCGGGACGAATAATTCACCCCTCCACTTT	CASIPGTNNSPLHF
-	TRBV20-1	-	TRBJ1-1	TGCAGTGCTAGATTGAGGGGGATGGCTTTCTTT	CSARLRGMAFF
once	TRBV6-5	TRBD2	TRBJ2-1	TGTGCCAGCACTCTTCGGGCGGGGGGGCCCAATGAGCAGTTCTTC	CASTLRAGGPNEQFF
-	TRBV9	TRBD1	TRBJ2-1	TGTGCCAGCAGCGTAGATCCCAGGGGGACATCCTACAATGAGCAGTTCTTC	CASSVDPRGTSYNEQFF
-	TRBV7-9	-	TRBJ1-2	TGTGCCAGCTTGGCCGGGGCGCTCTATGACTATGGCTACACCTTC	CASLAGALYDYGYTF
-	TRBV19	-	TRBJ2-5	TGTGCCAGTAGTATAGGGAAGCGGGTCCAAGAGACCCAGTACTTC	CASSIGKRVQETQYF
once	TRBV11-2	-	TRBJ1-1	TGTGCCAGCAACCCAATCCGCTTGGGGTTCATGAACACTGAAGCTTTCTTT	CASNPIRLGFMNTEAFF
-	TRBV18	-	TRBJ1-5	TGTGCCAGCTCACCAGGGAATAGCAATCAGCCCCAGCATTTT	CASSPGNSNQPQHF
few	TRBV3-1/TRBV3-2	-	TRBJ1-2	TGTGCCAGCAGCCAGACAGGTAACTATGGCTACACCTTC	CASSQTGNYGYTF
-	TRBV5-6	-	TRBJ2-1	TGTGCCAGCAGCTTGGCCAGGGACGGGTTTGATGAGCAGTTCTTC	CASSLARDGFDEQFF
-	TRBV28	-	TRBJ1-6	TGTGCCAGCACCCTAGGGGGGGCGTATTCACCCCTCCACTTT	CASTLGGAYSPLHF
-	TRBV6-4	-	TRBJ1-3	TGTGCCAGCAGTGACGGTTCAGGGTCTGGAAACACCATATATTTT	CASSDGSGSGNTIYF
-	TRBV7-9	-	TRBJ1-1	TGTGCCAGCAGCTTTGGGGGGTTGGAAGGGACTGAAGCTTTCTTT	CASSFGGLEGTEAFF
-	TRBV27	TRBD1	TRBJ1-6	TGTGCCAGCATTACAGGGGAGTGCTGTGTTAATTCACCCCTCCACTTT	CASITGECCVNSPLHF
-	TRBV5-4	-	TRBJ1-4	TGTGCCAGCAGCTTGGGTGGCGCGGCAAAACTGTTTTTT	CASSLGGAAKLFF